Listed below are T cell receptor beta chains from one sample, sequenced in a study of blood T cell repertoires in COVID-19. Assay: immunoSEQ multiplex PCR; the TCRdb copy retains only in-frame clones and omits some. The sample has over 100,000 clones; 80% to 90% are singletons. Input material: peripheral blood. The receptors were sampled from a man between 60 and 75 years old with COVID-19, enrolled during active disease. Both conserved end residues are part of each CDR3. Each record gives: V gene, J gene, clone size, D gene, CDR3 protein, CDR3 DNA. D genes are given only for firm matches. The size of a clone is reported for some rows only, either as once, few or many, or as a class for expanded clones.

V gene: TRBV29-1; J gene: TRBJ2-1; clone size: -; D gene: -; CDR3 protein: CSVLGGHIYNEQFF; CDR3 DNA: TGCAGCGTCCTCGGCGGACACATCTACAATGAGCAGTTCTTC
V gene: TRBV9; J gene: TRBJ1-3; clone size: -; D gene: TRBD1; CDR3 protein: CASSVVMTGPGNTIYF; CDR3 DNA: TGTGCCAGCAGCGTAGTGATGACAGGGCCTGGAAACACCATATATTTT
V gene: TRBV23-1; J gene: TRBJ1-1; clone size: -; D gene: TRBD1; CDR3 protein: CASSQCGKGATEAFF; CDR3 DNA: TGCGCCAGCAGTCAATGTGGAAAGGGGGCAACTGAAGCTTTCTTT
V gene: TRBV30; J gene: TRBJ1-1; clone size: -; D gene: TRBD1; CDR3 protein: CAWSALDRENTEAFF; CDR3 DNA: TGTGCCTGGAGTGCCCTGGACAGGGAGAACACTGAAGCTTTCTTT
V gene: TRBV27; J gene: TRBJ2-2; clone size: -; D gene: -; CDR3 protein: CASSPRNTGELFF; CDR3 DNA: TGTGCCAGCAGTCCGAGGAACACCGGGGAGCTGTTTTTT
V gene: TRBV6-5; J gene: TRBJ2-1; clone size: -; D gene: TRBD1; CDR3 protein: CASSYSGTVNEQFF; CDR3 DNA: TGTGCCAGCAGTTACTCCGGGACAGTGAATGAGCAGTTCTTC
V gene: TRBV19; J gene: TRBJ1-1; clone size: -; D gene: -; CDR3 protein: CASARGNTEAFF; CDR3 DNA: TGTGCCAGTGCCAGAGGGAACACTGAAGCTTTCTTT
V gene: TRBV5-1; J gene: TRBJ2-7; clone size: -; D gene: TRBD2; CDR3 protein: CASSFGLAGGRRGTEQYF; CDR3 DNA: TGCGCCAGCAGCTTCGGACTAGCGGGGGGTAGGCGGGGGACCGAGCAGTACTTC
V gene: TRBV5-4; J gene: TRBJ1-2; clone size: -; D gene: TRBD1; CDR3 protein: CASSQGQHLHTF; CDR3 DNA: TGTGCCAGCAGCCAGGGACAGCACTTGCACACCTTC
V gene: TRBV5-1; J gene: TRBJ1-6; clone size: -; D gene: -; CDR3 protein: CASSLSPSSYNSPLHF; CDR3 DNA: TGCGCCAGCAGCTTGAGCCCAAGCTCCTATAATTCACCCCTCCACTTT
V gene: TRBV27; J gene: TRBJ1-6; clone size: -; D gene: -; CDR3 protein: CASSFSPRGGSYNSPLHF; CDR3 DNA: TGTGCCAGCAGTTTTTCCCCGCGGGGAGGATCCTATAATTCACCCCTCCACTTT
V gene: TRBV4-3; J gene: TRBJ1-3; clone size: -; D gene: -; CDR3 protein: CASSQTGTPNTIYF; CDR3 DNA: TGCGCCAGCAGCCAAACGGGGACACCAAACACCATATATTTT
V gene: TRBV15; J gene: TRBJ2-1; clone size: -; D gene: -; CDR3 protein: CATSRDLIQTYNEQFF; CDR3 DNA: TGTGCCACCAGCAGAGATCTGATCCAGACCTACAATGAGCAGTTCTTC
V gene: TRBV12-3/TRBV12-4; J gene: TRBJ2-7; clone size: -; D gene: -; CDR3 protein: CASSFLHEQYF; CDR3 DNA: TGTGCCAGCAGTTTTCTCCACGAGCAGTACTTC
V gene: TRBV7-3; J gene: TRBJ2-3; clone size: -; D gene: -; CDR3 protein: CASKTRASTDTQYF; CDR3 DNA: TGTGCCAGCAAAACTCGAGCTAGCACAGATACGCAGTATTTT
V gene: TRBV19; J gene: TRBJ2-3; clone size: -; D gene: TRBD2; CDR3 protein: CASRPAGGYTDTQYF; CDR3 DNA: TGTGCCAGTAGGCCAGCGGGGGGGTACACAGATACGCAGTATTTT
V gene: TRBV5-1; J gene: TRBJ2-5; clone size: -; D gene: -; CDR3 protein: CASSSGTPQETQYF; CDR3 DNA: TGCGCCAGCAGCTCCGGGACTCCTCAAGAGACCCAGTACTTC
V gene: TRBV12-5; J gene: TRBJ2-3; clone size: -; D gene: TRBD1; CDR3 protein: CASGLVSGGTGVPDTQYF; CDR3 DNA: TGTGCTAGTGGTTTGGTATCAGGCGGGACAGGGGTCCCAGATACGCAGTATTTT
V gene: TRBV6-2/TRBV6-3; J gene: TRBJ2-3; clone size: -; D gene: -; CDR3 protein: CASSYSELETDTQYF; CDR3 DNA: TGTGCCAGCAGTTACTCCGAGCTAGAGACAGATACGCAGTATTTT
V gene: TRBV12-3/TRBV12-4; J gene: TRBJ1-5; clone size: -; D gene: TRBD1; CDR3 protein: CASNRDRDQPQHF; CDR3 DNA: TGTGCCAGCAACCGGGACAGAGATCAGCCCCAGCATTTT
V gene: TRBV14; J gene: TRBJ2-2; clone size: -; D gene: -; CDR3 protein: CASSQDADRVQGGGLFF; CDR3 DNA: TGTGCCAGCAGCCAAGATGCGGACAGGGTTCAAGGCGGGGGTTTGTTTTTT
V gene: TRBV6-5; J gene: TRBJ1-2; clone size: -; D gene: -; CDR3 protein: CASSLDSNYGYTF; CDR3 DNA: TGTGCCAGCAGCCTGGACAGCAACTATGGCTACACCTTC
V gene: TRBV19; J gene: TRBJ1-1; clone size: -; D gene: -; CDR3 protein: CASSVAGLLTEAFF; CDR3 DNA: TGTGCCAGTAGCGTAGCAGGACTTCTCACTGAAGCTTTCTTT
V gene: TRBV30; J gene: TRBJ2-3; clone size: -; D gene: TRBD1; CDR3 protein: CAWTSGTATQYF; CDR3 DNA: TGTGCCTGGACCTCCGGGACAGCCACGCAGTATTTT
V gene: TRBV6-5; J gene: TRBJ1-3; clone size: -; D gene: -; CDR3 protein: CASSPEDSSGNTIYF; CDR3 DNA: TGTGCCAGCAGTCCCGAGGACAGCTCTGGAAACACCATATATTTT
V gene: TRBV5-1; J gene: TRBJ2-3; clone size: -; D gene: -; CDR3 protein: CASSSGGSITDTQYF; CDR3 DNA: TGCGCCAGCAGCTCCGGCGGGTCGATCACAGATACGCAGTATTTT
V gene: TRBV30; J gene: TRBJ2-1; clone size: -; D gene: TRBD1; CDR3 protein: CAWSAIGGQGRNNEQFF; CDR3 DNA: TGTGCCTGGAGTGCAATAGGGGGACAGGGGCGCAACAATGAGCAGTTCTTC
V gene: TRBV7-2; J gene: TRBJ2-5; clone size: -; D gene: -; CDR3 protein: CASSLPRDTLETQYF; CDR3 DNA: TGTGCCAGCAGCTTACCACGGGACACCTTAGAGACCCAGTACTTC
V gene: TRBV5-6; J gene: TRBJ1-4; clone size: -; D gene: TRBD1; CDR3 protein: CASSLTATGLPVGEKLFF; CDR3 DNA: TGTGCCAGCAGCTTAACCGCGACAGGGCTCCCCGTCGGTGAAAAACTGTTTTTT
V gene: TRBV4-1; J gene: TRBJ1-6; clone size: few; D gene: -; CDR3 protein: CASSRGSSSYNSPLHF; CDR3 DNA: TGCGCCAGCAGCCGAGGATCCAGCTCCTATAATTCACCCCTCCACTTT
V gene: TRBV18; J gene: TRBJ2-3; clone size: -; D gene: TRBD2; CDR3 protein: CASSPLPGGGATDTQYF; CDR3 DNA: TGTGCCAGCTCACCCCTTCCGGGCGGGGGGGCAACAGATACGCAGTATTTT
V gene: TRBV6-5; J gene: TRBJ2-7; clone size: -; D gene: -; CDR3 protein: CASSLLLGGYEQYF; CDR3 DNA: TGTGCCAGCAGCCTCCTACTCGGGGGCTACGAGCAGTACTTC
V gene: TRBV9; J gene: TRBJ1-2; clone size: -; D gene: -; CDR3 protein: CASSVDAVSPYGYTF; CDR3 DNA: TGTGCCAGCAGCGTAGATGCGGTCAGCCCCTATGGCTACACCTTC
V gene: TRBV28; J gene: TRBJ2-6; clone size: -; D gene: -; CDR3 protein: CASSLHELSGANVLTF; CDR3 DNA: TGTGCCAGCAGTCTTCACGAGCTATCTGGGGCCAACGTCCTGACTTTC
V gene: TRBV28; J gene: TRBJ1-3; clone size: -; D gene: -; CDR3 protein: CASSWDTAQGNTIYF; CDR3 DNA: TGTGCCAGCAGTTGGGACACCGCTCAAGGAAACACCATATATTTT
V gene: TRBV28; J gene: TRBJ2-7; clone size: -; D gene: TRBD1; CDR3 protein: CASSSRQGAYEQYF; CDR3 DNA: TGTGCCAGCAGTTCCCGACAGGGCGCCTACGAGCAGTACTTC
V gene: TRBV30; J gene: TRBJ1-2; clone size: -; D gene: -; CDR3 protein: CAWSVRGDGYTF; CDR3 DNA: TGTGCCTGGAGTGTCAGGGGTGATGGCTACACCTTC
V gene: TRBV13; J gene: TRBJ2-3; clone size: -; D gene: -; CDR3 protein: CASSSELARGTDTQYF; CDR3 DNA: TGTGCCAGCAGCTCCGAGCTGGCGCGGGGCACAGATACGCAGTATTTT
V gene: TRBV4-1; J gene: TRBJ1-2; clone size: -; D gene: -; CDR3 protein: CASSQVDLGLPRGGYTF; CDR3 DNA: TGCGCCAGCAGCCAAGTCGACCTAGGGCTTCCAAGGGGTGGCTACACCTTC
V gene: TRBV24-1; J gene: TRBJ1-5; clone size: few; D gene: TRBD1; CDR3 protein: CATSDFQSWDRTNQPQHF; CDR3 DNA: TGTGCCACCAGTGATTTCCAGTCATGGGACAGGACAAATCAGCCCCAGCATTTT
V gene: TRBV13; J gene: TRBJ1-1; clone size: -; D gene: TRBD1; CDR3 protein: CASADRVGTEAFF; CDR3 DNA: TGTGCCAGTGCTGACAGGGTGGGGACTGAAGCTTTCTTT
V gene: TRBV7-8; J gene: TRBJ1-2; clone size: -; D gene: TRBD1; CDR3 protein: CASTRGSIGGANYGYTF; CDR3 DNA: TGTGCCAGCACCCGAGGGTCTATAGGGGGCGCGAACTATGGCTACACCTTC
V gene: TRBV7-2; J gene: TRBJ2-5; clone size: -; D gene: TRBD2; CDR3 protein: CASSSERGQETQYF; CDR3 DNA: TGTGCCAGCAGCTCCGAGCGGGGGCAAGAGACCCAGTACTTC
V gene: TRBV5-4; J gene: TRBJ2-3; clone size: -; D gene: -; CDR3 protein: CASSLAQAGQYF; CDR3 DNA: TGTGCCAGCAGCTTGGCACAAGCAGGCCAGTATTTT
V gene: TRBV30; J gene: TRBJ1-2; clone size: -; D gene: -; CDR3 protein: CAWSEGIYGYTF; CDR3 DNA: TGTGCCTGGAGTGAGGGGATCTATGGCTACACCTTC
V gene: TRBV7-9; J gene: TRBJ1-6; clone size: -; D gene: TRBD1; CDR3 protein: CASSLRGQGNSPLHF; CDR3 DNA: TGTGCCAGCAGCTTAAGGGGACAGGGTAATTCACCCCTCCACTTT
V gene: TRBV6-5; J gene: TRBJ1-2; clone size: -; D gene: TRBD1; CDR3 protein: CASKSLRQGAGGYTF; CDR3 DNA: TGTGCCAGCAAAAGCTTGCGACAGGGGGCTGGGGGCTACACCTTC
V gene: TRBV27; J gene: TRBJ1-6; clone size: -; D gene: -; CDR3 protein: CATSTGISPLHF; CDR3 DNA: TGTGCCACTTCAACAGGGATTTCACCCCTCCACTTT
V gene: TRBV5-1; J gene: TRBJ1-2; clone size: -; D gene: -; CDR3 protein: CASSSKKQGYGYTF; CDR3 DNA: TGCGCCAGCAGCTCGAAGAAACAGGGTTATGGCTACACCTTC
V gene: TRBV11-2; J gene: TRBJ2-1; clone size: -; D gene: -; CDR3 protein: CASSTYNEQFF; CDR3 DNA: TGTGCCAGCAGCACTTACAATGAGCAGTTCTTC
V gene: TRBV7-8; J gene: TRBJ1-2; clone size: -; D gene: -; CDR3 protein: CASSPTGGYGYTF; CDR3 DNA: TGTGCCAGCAGCCCGACAGGCGGGTATGGCTACACCTTC
V gene: TRBV5-1; J gene: TRBJ1-4; clone size: -; D gene: TRBD1; CDR3 protein: CASSPRTGGSSNEKLFF; CDR3 DNA: TGCGCCAGCAGCCCGAGGACAGGGGGCTCTTCTAATGAAAAACTGTTTTTT
V gene: TRBV5-1; J gene: TRBJ1-2; clone size: -; D gene: -; CDR3 protein: CASRTGEGYGYTF; CDR3 DNA: TGCGCCAGCAGAACGGGAGAAGGCTATGGCTACACCTTC
V gene: TRBV20-1; J gene: TRBJ2-7; clone size: -; D gene: TRBD1; CDR3 protein: CSASVGQGYEQYF; CDR3 DNA: TGCAGTGCTAGTGTGGGACAGGGCTACGAGCAGTACTTC
V gene: TRBV30; J gene: TRBJ1-2; clone size: -; D gene: TRBD1; CDR3 protein: CAWSAAGGSRYGYTF; CDR3 DNA: TGTGCCTGGAGTGCCGCAGGGGGCTCGAGGTATGGCTACACCTTC
V gene: TRBV7-2; J gene: TRBJ1-5; clone size: -; D gene: -; CDR3 protein: CASSRRVASNQPQHF; CDR3 DNA: TGTGCCAGCAGCCGTAGAGTCGCGAGCAATCAGCCCCAGCATTTT
V gene: TRBV5-5; J gene: TRBJ2-7; clone size: -; D gene: TRBD1; CDR3 protein: CASSRDRGYEQYF; CDR3 DNA: TGTGCCAGCAGCCGGGACAGGGGCTACGAGCAGTACTTC
V gene: TRBV14; J gene: TRBJ1-5; clone size: -; D gene: -; CDR3 protein: CASSQRGGIPNQPQHF; CDR3 DNA: TGTGCCAGCAGCCAGCGTGGGGGGATCCCCAATCAGCCCCAGCATTTT
V gene: TRBV7-6; J gene: TRBJ1-6; clone size: once; D gene: -; CDR3 protein: CASSSTGNSPLHF; CDR3 DNA: TGTGCCAGCAGCTCCACAGGGAATTCACCCCTCCACTTT
V gene: TRBV7-2; J gene: TRBJ1-1; clone size: once; D gene: -; CDR3 protein: CASSPAGGRNEAFF; CDR3 DNA: TGTGCCAGCAGCCCCGCGGGGGGCAGGAATGAAGCTTTCTTT